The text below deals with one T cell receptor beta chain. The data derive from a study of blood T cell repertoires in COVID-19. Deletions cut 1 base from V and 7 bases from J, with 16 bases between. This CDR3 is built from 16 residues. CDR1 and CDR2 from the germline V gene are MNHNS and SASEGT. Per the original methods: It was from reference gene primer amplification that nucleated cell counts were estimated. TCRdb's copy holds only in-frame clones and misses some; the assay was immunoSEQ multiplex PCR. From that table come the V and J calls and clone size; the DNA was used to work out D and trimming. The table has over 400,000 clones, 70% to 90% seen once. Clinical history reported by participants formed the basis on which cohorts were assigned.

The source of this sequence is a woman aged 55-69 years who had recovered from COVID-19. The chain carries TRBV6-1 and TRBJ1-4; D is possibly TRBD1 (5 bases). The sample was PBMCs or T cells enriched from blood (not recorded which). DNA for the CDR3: TGTGCCAGCAGTGAAGGTATCGCCACGGGGGGTGAAAAACTGTTTTTT. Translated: CASSEGIATGGEKLFF.